These 32 T cell receptor beta chains came from one sample sequenced in a study of radiotherapy plus CTLA-4 blockade in lung cancer. Assay: immunoSEQ multiplex PCR; the TCRdb copy retains only in-frame clones and omits some. Seen here are more than 75,000 clones, roughly 79% observed once, and the top ten hold 2.5% to 3.5%. Sequences were derived from peripheral blood, sampled from a patient treated with radiotherapy plus ipilimumab. The receptors here all came from a human donor with non-small cell lung cancer who had a partial response to radiotherapy plus ipilimumab. Some clones in this sample may be carry-over from other donors' samples.

This sequence joins TRBV28 and TRBJ1-2, with unresolved D. Per the germline V gene, CDR1 is MDHEN and CDR2 is SYDVKM. The CDR3 covers 13 residues. The V end lost 5 bases, the J end lost 8 bases, and 15 bases lay between the germline ends. The CDR3 nucleotides read TGTGCCAGCAGTGCCGGAGTTTACTTAGGCTACACCTTC. It translates to CASSAGVYLGYTF.

This clone was seen just once. The V gene is TRBV11-2, the J gene TRBJ2-1, with a tentative D call TRBD2 (7 bases). Germline CDR1 reads SGHAT; CDR2 reads FQNNGV. With 2 bases removed from V and 0 bases from J, the gap between germline ends came to 17 bases. The CDR3 spans 18 residues. CDR3 amino acids: CASSLRDGGPTSYNEQFF. The CDR3 DNA is TGTGCCAGCAGCTTAAGAGACGGGGGGCCTACCTCCTACAATGAGCAGTTCTTC.

This rearrangement joins TRBV5-4 to TRBJ2-1; TRBD1 matches at 10 bases. Germline assignment: CDR1 SGHNT and CDR2 YYREEE (reference sequence). Losses at the gene ends were 4 bases for V and 7 bases for J; bases not matched to a gene: 11. CDR3 length equals 16 residues. The CDR3 coding sequence is TGTGCCAGCAGCGTCCCCGGGACAGGGGTCAATAATGAGCAGTTCTTC. It encodes CASSVPGTGVNNEQFF. Using reference TRBV5-4 and TRBJ2-1 for the parts outside the CDR3, the full variable domain is ETGVTQSPTHLIKTRGQQVTLRCSSQSGHNTVSWYQQALGQGPQFIFQYYREEENGRGNFPPRFSGLQFPNYSSELNVNALELDDSALYLCASSVPGTGVNNEQFFGPGTRLTVL.

The chain has TRBV7-2 and TRBJ2-7; 7 bases are a match to TRBD2. The germline CDR1 and CDR2 sequences are SGHTA and FQGNSA. This CDR3 spans 16 amino acids. The trim removed 3 bases at V and 3 bases at J, leaving 11 bases unmatched. CDR3 nucleotides: TGTGCCAGCAGCTTCGCGGGTACCGGGACTAACTACGAGCAGTACTTC. Residues: CASSFAGTGTNYEQYF.

This rearrangement joins TRBV4-2 to TRBJ2-5; D call uncertain. Germline lookup yields CDR1 LGHNA and CDR2 YNFKEQ. The CDR3 consists of 14 residues. Trimming removed 0 bases from V and 4 bases from J, with 9 bases in between. This chain's CDR3 is CASSQDPSSETQYF. The CDR3 bases are TGTGCCAGCAGCCAAGATCCTTCCTCAGAGACCCAGTACTTC.

The V call is TRBV21-1, the J call TRBJ2-7; TRBD1 is the table's D call and was not checked against the DNA. TRBV21-1 is marked as a pseudogene. This CDR3 has 19 amino acids. The CDR3 DNA sequence: TGTGCCAGCAGCAAAGGAGATCAGGGACAGGGTTCGAGCTCCTACGAGCAGTACTTC. As protein: CASSKGDQGQGSSSYEQYF.

The J gene is TRBJ2-7, the V gene TRBV2; TRBD2 might be the D (6 bases). CDR3 length: 14 residues. CDR1 and CDR2 from the germline V gene are SNHLY and FYNNEI. V was pared by 6 bases and J by 1 base, with 13 bases between. As DNA, the CDR3 is TGTGCCAGCAGACTCGGGAGACAGTCCTACGAGCAGTACTTC. Protein sequence: CASRLGRQSYEQYF.

The V call is TRBV20-1, the J call TRBJ2-1; D ambiguous. Germline CDR1 is DFQATT and CDR2 is SNEGSKA (reference sequence). This CDR3 is built from 11 residues. V was cut by 6 bases and J by 8 bases, with 11 bases left in between. The CDR3 is CSARRSDEQFF. The DNA of the CDR3 is TGCAGTGCAAGACGGAGTGATGAGCAGTTCTTC.

The chain couples TRBV20-1 to TRBJ1-1, with a weak D call TRBD1 (6 bases). Trimming shortened V by 5 bases and J by 5 bases, and 9 bases separated the two germline ends. Germline assignment: CDR1 DFQATT and CDR2 SNEGSKA (reference sequence). The CDR3 totals 11 residues. CDR3 sequence (DNA): TGCAGTGCTGAACAGGGAACTGAAGCTTTCTTT. As protein: CSAEQGTEAFF.

This chain uses TRBV19 with TRBJ2-5; 13 bases line up with TRBD2. This CDR3 has 16 amino acids. The V segment lost 6 bases and the J segment 7 bases; nucleotides outside the gene matches: 11. The germline CDR1 and CDR2 sequences are LNHDA and SQIVND (reference sequence). The CDR3 reads CASSTSGRAPGGTQYF. The CDR3 coding sequence is TGTGCCAGTAGCACTAGCGGGAGGGCCCCCGGGGGGACCCAGTACTTC.

This chain uses TRBV6-1 with TRBJ2-7, with TRBD1 matching 7 bases. Germline V gene data show CDR1 as MNHNS and CDR2 as SASEGT. The CDR3 has 14 amino acids. V lost 6 bases, J lost 5 bases, and 10 bases stayed unmatched. The chain's CDR3 is CASRKAGTDNEQYF. The DNA of the CDR3 is TGTGCCAGCAGAAAAGCCGGGACAGATAACGAGCAGTACTTC.

The gene calls are TRBV5-1 and TRBJ2-3; TRBD2 might be the D (7 bases). V lost 0 bases to trimming and J lost 6 bases, with 17 bases between them. The CDR3 loop spans 16 amino acids. CDR1 and CDR2 from the germline V gene are SGHRS and YFSETQ. The CDR3 loop reads CASSLAFRGGLDTQYF. In DNA form, the CDR3 reads TGCGCCAGCAGCTTGGCCTTTCGCGGGGGCCTGGATACGCAGTATTTT.

The chain carries TRBV11-3 and TRBJ2-2; tentative D call: TRBD1 (6 bases). Germline CDR1 and CDR2: SGHNT and YENEEA. V lost 11 bases and J 6 bases, leaving 10 bases between the germline ends. This CDR3 comprises 11 residues. CDR3: CASRGAGELFF. CDR3 DNA: TGTGCCTCCAGGGGCGCCGGGGAGCTGTTTTTT.

This clone was picked up one time. The chain carries TRBV9 and TRBJ1-5; 9 positions agree with TRBD1. V was pared by 0 bases and J by 6 bases, with 13 bases of the junction left unmatched. CDR3 length equals 18 residues. The V gene's germline CDR1 is SGDLS and CDR2 YYNGEE. DNA of the CDR3: TGTGCCAGCAGCGTAGGGACAGGGGATAGGTTCGTTCGTCAGCCCCAGCATTTT. Protein: CASSVGTGDRFVRQPQHF.

This chain joins TRBV27 and TRBJ1-2; D is possibly TRBD1 (5 bases). This CDR3 has 13 residues. The V end lost 3 bases, the J end lost 2 bases, and 7 bases lay between the germline ends. Per germline, CDR1 MNHEY and CDR2 SMNVEV (reference sequence). The CDR3 bases are TGTGCCAGCAGTTTTGACAGAAACTATGGCTACACCTTC. As protein: CASSFDRNYGYTF.

This chain uses TRBV30 with TRBJ2-7, with 8 positions matching TRBD2. From germline, CDR1 is GTSNPN and CDR2 SVGIG (reference sequence). J gave up 2 bases and V 3 bases, and 9 bases lay outside the gene matches. This CDR3 contains 15 residues. The CDR3 DNA reads as TGTGCCTGGAGCCACCCCCCCGGGAGGGCCTACGAGCAGTACTTC. Translating gives CAWSHPPGRAYEQYF.

This chain links TRBV7-2 with TRBJ2-7; TRBD2 matches at 8 bases. CDR1 is SGHTA and CDR2 is FQGNSA in the germline V gene. The CDR3 runs to 13 residues. V dropped 6 bases and J dropped 3; count of bases not matched to a gene: 4. The CDR3 region has the DNA TGTGCCAGCAGGGAGCGGGGGATCTACGAGCAGTACTTC. This translates into CASRERGIYEQYF.

The CDR3 nucleotides are TGCGCCAGCAGCTTGGGAGGGGGGGACAGGAGTTTCTTT. The encoded protein is CASSLGGGDRSFF. The V and J genes are TRBV5-1 and TRBJ1-1, with 8 bases fitting TRBD1. Trimming cost V 0 bases and J 13 bases; bases outside gene matches: 8. The CDR3 sequence is 13 residues long. Germline V lookup: CDR1 SGHRS, CDR2 YFSETQ. Variable domain in full (rest from reference TRBV5-1 and TRBJ1-1): KAGVTQTPRYLIKTRGQQVTLSCSPISGHRSVSWYQQTPGQGLQFLFEYFSETQRNKGNFPGRFSGRQFSNSRSEMNVSTLELGDSALYLCASSLGGGDRSFFGQGTRLTVV.

CDR3 in amino acids: CASRSGHTGELFF. The DNA for the CDR3 is TGTGCCAGCAGGAGCGGCCACACCGGGGAGCTGTTTTTT. The chain combines TRBV7-3 with TRBJ2-2; weak D call: TRBD2 (5 bases). Germline-derived CDR1 and CDR2 are SGHTA and FQGTGA. The CDR3 runs 13 residues. The V gene lost 6 bases and the J gene lost 3 bases, with 8 bases spanning the gap.

The CDR3: CASSPPGRGVYNEQFF. CDR3 DNA: TGTGCCAGCAGCCCCCCAGGGCGGGGGGTCTACAATGAGCAGTTCTTC. The rearrangement joins TRBV7-9 to TRBJ2-1, with 8 bases aligning to TRBD2. Trimming took 5 bases from V and 3 from J; bases not matched to a gene: 9. Germline lookup yields CDR1 SEHNR and CDR2 FQNEAQ (reference sequence). The CDR3 contains 16 residues.

The chain recombines TRBV6-1 with TRBJ2-5; TRBD2 matches at 7 bases. From germline, CDR1 is MNHNS and CDR2 SASEGT. CDR3 length equals 14 residues. The trim removed 6 bases at V and 4 bases at J, leaving 8 bases unmatched. CDR3 sequence: CASRGDYMRETQYF. CDR3 in DNA: TGTGCCAGCAGGGGGGACTACATGCGAGAGACCCAGTACTTC.

The CDR3 coding sequence is TGTGCCTGGAGTGGAGCAAACTACGAGCAGTACTTC. Protein product: CAWSGANYEQYF. The J gene is TRBJ2-7, the V gene TRBV30, with unresolved D. The ends were cut back, 1 base at V and 3 bases at J, with 7 bases in the middle. This CDR3 has 12 residues. Germline CDR1 is GTSNPN and CDR2 is SVGIG (reference sequence).

The V call is TRBV19, the J call TRBJ1-1, with D uncertain. Germline V lookup: CDR1 LNHDA, CDR2 SQIVND (reference sequence). Trimming stripped 2 bases from V and 4 bases from J, with 8 bases between. The CDR3 sequence is 13 residues long. The CDR3 spells CASSIQVRTEAFF. The CDR3 DNA follows: TGTGCCAGTAGTATACAGGTACGCACTGAAGCTTTCTTT. Full variable domain (remainder filled in from reference TRBV19 and TRBJ1-1): DGGITQSPKYLFRKEGQNVTLSCEQNLNHDAMYWYRQDPGQGLRLIYYSQIVNDFQKGDIAEGYSVSREKKESFPLTVTSAQKNPTAFYLCASSIQVRTEAFFGQGTRLTVV.

V and J are TRBV9 and TRBJ2-1; TRBD2 matches at 14 bases. J was trimmed by 6 bases and V by 3 bases; bases with no gene match: 2. Germline CDR1 reads SGDLS; CDR2 reads YYNGEE. CDR3 size: 15 residues. CDR3 region: CASSAGLAGGNEQFF. CDR3 bases: TGTGCCAGCAGCGCAGGACTAGCGGGGGGCAATGAGCAGTTCTTC.

This sequence joins TRBV7-9 and TRBJ1-1; TRBD1 matches 8 bases. V shed 4 bases, J shed 3 bases, and the junction held 10 bases outside the gene matches. The CDR3 consists of 16 residues. Germline values: CDR1 SEHNR, CDR2 FQNEAQ (reference sequence). CDR3: CASSSGGGTADTEAFF. The CDR3 DNA follows: TGTGCCAGCAGCTCAGGGGGCGGGACCGCGGACACTGAAGCTTTCTTT.

The chain recombines TRBV7-8 with TRBJ2-5; perhaps TRBD2 as D (5 bases). V lost 3 bases to trimming and J lost 0 bases, with 8 bases between them. The CDR3 spans 14 residues. CDR1 is SGHVS and CDR2 is FQNEAQ in the germline V gene. The DNA for the CDR3 is TGTGCCAGCAGCTTCGTAGCGTACCAAGAGACCCAGTACTTC. Translating it yields CASSFVAYQETQYF.

CDR3 bases: TGTGCCAGCAGTTACGGGCAGGTGGGGGGTTACGAGCAGTACTTC. Residues: CASSYGQVGGYEQYF. The V gene is TRBV6-5, the J gene TRBJ2-7; D may be TRBD2 (6 bases). The CDR3 spans 15 residues. Per the germline V gene, CDR1 is MNHEY and CDR2 is SVGAGI. Between the trimmed V and J ends, which lost 2 bases and 4 bases, there was a span of 15 bases.

The chain has TRBV7-2 and TRBJ1-3; no firm D call. The V gene lost 2 bases and the J gene lost 0 bases, with 8 bases spanning the gap. The CDR3 runs to 15 residues. The germline V gene has CDR1 SGHTA and CDR2 FQGNSA. The CDR3 bases are TGTGCCAGCAGCTTAAACACCAACTCTGGAAACACCATATATTTT. Translation gives CASSLNTNSGNTIYF.

This clone was seen only a few times. A junction boundary mismatches the germline segment, possibly from a read error. The chain uses TRBV4-1 and TRBJ1-2; D unclear. CDR3 length equals 15 residues. CDR1 and CDR2 from the germline V gene are MGHRA and YSYEKL. The CDR3: CASNEGPASIYGYTF. In DNA, the CDR3 is TGTGCCAGCAATGAGGGTCCGGCGTCTATATATGGCTACACCTTC.

This rearrangement joins TRBV5-1 to TRBJ2-5, with 7 bases identical to TRBD2. Germline V gives CDR1 SGHRS, CDR2 YFSETQ. Trimming cost V 0 bases and J 6 bases; bases outside gene matches: 8. The CDR3 loop spans 15 amino acids. The CDR3 loop is CASSLGRLAKQTQYF. The CDR3 DNA reads TGCGCCAGCAGCTTGGGCCGACTAGCTAAACAGACCCAGTACTTC. Looking up the rest from reference TRBV5-1 and TRBJ2-5 gives the full variable domain: KAGVTQTPRYLIKTRGQQVTLSCSPISGHRSVSWYQQTPGQGLQFLFEYFSETQRNKGNFPGRFSGRQFSNSRSEMNVSTLELGDSALYLCASSLGRLAKQTQYFGPGTRLLVL.

CDR3 sequence: CAWSPGGLIEQYF. DNA of the CDR3: TGTGCCTGGAGCCCCGGCGGGCTAATCGAGCAGTACTTC. This sequence joins TRBV30 and TRBJ2-5, with D tentatively TRBD2 (5 bases). TRBJ2-7 matches the DNA end more closely, so the J call is doubtful. The CDR3 is made up of 13 amino acids. Germline lookup yields CDR1 GTSNPN and CDR2 SVGIG (reference sequence).

V and J are TRBV5-1 and TRBJ2-5; 11 bases line up with TRBD2. V gave up 4 bases and J gave up 7 bases; unmatched junction bases: 12. Germline lookup yields CDR1 SGHRS and CDR2 YFSETQ. The CDR3 length is 16 residues. The CDR3 DNA follows: TGCGCCAGCAGCCCAGGGACTAGCGGTAGGATGGGGACCCAGTACTTC. Translated: CASSPGTSGRMGTQYF.